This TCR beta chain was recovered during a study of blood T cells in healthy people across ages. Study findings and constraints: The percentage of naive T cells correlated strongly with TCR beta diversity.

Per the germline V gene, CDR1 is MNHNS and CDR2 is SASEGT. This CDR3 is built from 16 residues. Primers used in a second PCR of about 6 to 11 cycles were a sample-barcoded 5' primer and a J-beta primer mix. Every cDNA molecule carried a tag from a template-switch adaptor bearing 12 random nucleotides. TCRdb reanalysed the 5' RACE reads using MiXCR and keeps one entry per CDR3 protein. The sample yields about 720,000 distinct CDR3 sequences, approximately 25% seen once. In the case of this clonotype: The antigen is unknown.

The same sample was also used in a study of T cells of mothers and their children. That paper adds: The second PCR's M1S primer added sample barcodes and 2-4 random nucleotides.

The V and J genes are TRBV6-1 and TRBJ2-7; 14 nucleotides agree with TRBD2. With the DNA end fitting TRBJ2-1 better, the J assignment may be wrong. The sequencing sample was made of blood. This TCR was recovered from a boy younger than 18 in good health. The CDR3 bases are TGTGCCAGCAGTCCGGGACTAGCGGGGGACCTGTATGAGCAGTTCTTC. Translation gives CASSPGLAGDLYEQFF.